This record looks at one T cell receptor beta chain sequence and its context. The V gene's germline CDR1 is MDHEN and CDR2 SYDVKM. The CDR3 has 14 amino acids. V lost 1 base to trimming and J lost 6 bases; unmatched junction nucleotides: 3. TCRdb keeps only in-frame clones here, not all; method: immunoSEQ multiplex PCR. The repertoire consists of almost 250,000 clones, with more than 70% occurring once and the leading ten covering about 5.4%. Followed longitudinally, the Seattle patients had been enrolled during active infection. This sample is part of a study of blood T cell repertoires in COVID-19. Looking at the study overall: Both acute and convalescent COVID-19 samples were obtained from the United States, Italy and Spain.

The sample taken for sequencing was peripheral blood. J is TRBJ2-1 and V is TRBV28; TRBD1 matches 7 bases. The sequence came from a woman over 75 with COVID-19, enrolled during active disease. The CDR3 nucleotides read TGTGCCAGCAGTTTATCGGGACAGCTCAATGAGCAGTTCTTC. As protein: CASSLSGQLNEQFF.